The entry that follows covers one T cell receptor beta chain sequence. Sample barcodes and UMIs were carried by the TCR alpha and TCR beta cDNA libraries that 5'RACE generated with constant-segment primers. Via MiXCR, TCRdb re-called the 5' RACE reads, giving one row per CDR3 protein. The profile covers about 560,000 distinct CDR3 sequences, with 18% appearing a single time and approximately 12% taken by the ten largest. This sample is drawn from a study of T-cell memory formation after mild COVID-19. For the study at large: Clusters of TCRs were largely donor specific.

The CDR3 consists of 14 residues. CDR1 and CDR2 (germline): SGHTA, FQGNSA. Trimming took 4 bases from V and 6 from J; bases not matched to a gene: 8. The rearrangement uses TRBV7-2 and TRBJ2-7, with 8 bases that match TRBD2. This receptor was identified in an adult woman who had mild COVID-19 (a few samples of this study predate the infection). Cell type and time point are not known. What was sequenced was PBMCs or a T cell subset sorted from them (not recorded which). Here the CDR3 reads CASSSVAGPLEQYF. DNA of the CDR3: TGTGCCAGCAGCTCAGTAGCGGGACCCCTCGAGCAGTACTTC.